This TCR beta chain was captured in a study of blood T cell repertoires in COVID-19. Study details: Specimens from acute and convalescent COVID-19 originated in the United States, Italy and Spain.

Donors in Cohort 3 who had recovered were those with two negative PCRs, healthcare professional clearance, or resolution of their symptoms. Sequencing used immunoSEQ multiplex PCR; TCRdb keeps in-frame clones, though not all of them. The repertoire has more than 250,000 clones, around 87% of them found once; the top ten carry 5.3%. Trimming removed 1 base from V and 9 bases from J; junction bases left unmatched: 5. Germline V gives CDR1 SEHNR, CDR2 FQNEAQ (reference sequence). The CDR3 covers 15 residues. This clonotype was sampled from a woman aged 25-40 years who had recovered from COVID-19. The chain recombines TRBV7-9 with TRBJ1-6, with 8 bases lining up with TRBD1. Source material: PBMCs or T cells enriched from blood (not recorded which). This CDR3 is CASSLGTGGGSPLHF. In nucleotides, the CDR3 is TGTGCCAGCAGCTTAGGAACAGGGGGTGGTTCACCCCTCCACTTT. Full variable domain (outside the CDR3, taken from reference TRBV7-9 and TRBJ1-6): DTGVSQNPRHKITKRGQNVTFRCDPISEHNRLYWYRQTLGQGPEFLTYFQNEAQLEKSRLLSDRFSAERPKGSFSTLEIQRTEQGDSAMYLCASSLGTGGGSPLHFGNGTRLTVT.